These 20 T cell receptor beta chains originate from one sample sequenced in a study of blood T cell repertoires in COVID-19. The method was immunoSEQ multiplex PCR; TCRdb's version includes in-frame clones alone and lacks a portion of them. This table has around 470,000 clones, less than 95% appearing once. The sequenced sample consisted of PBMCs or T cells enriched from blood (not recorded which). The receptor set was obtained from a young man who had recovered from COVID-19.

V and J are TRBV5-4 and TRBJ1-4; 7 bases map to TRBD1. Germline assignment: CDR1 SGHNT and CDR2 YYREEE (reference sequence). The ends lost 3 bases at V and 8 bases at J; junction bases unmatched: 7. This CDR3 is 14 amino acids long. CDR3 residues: CASSSDRRREKLFF. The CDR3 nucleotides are TGTGCCAGCAGCTCGGACAGGAGGCGCGAAAAACTGTTTTTT. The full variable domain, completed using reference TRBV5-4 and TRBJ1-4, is ETGVTQSPTHLIKTRGQQVTLRCSSQSGHNTVSWYQQALGQGPQFIFQYYREEENGRGNFPPRFSGLQFPNYSSELNVNALELDDSALYLCASSSDRRREKLFFGSGTQLSVL.

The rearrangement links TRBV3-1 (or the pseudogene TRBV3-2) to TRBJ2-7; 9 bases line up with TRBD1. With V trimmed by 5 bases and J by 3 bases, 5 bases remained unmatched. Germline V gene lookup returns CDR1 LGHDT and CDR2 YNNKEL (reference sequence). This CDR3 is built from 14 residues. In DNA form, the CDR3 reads TGTGCCAGCAGCATCGGGACAGGGAGCTACGAGCAGTACTTC. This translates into CASSIGTGSYEQYF.

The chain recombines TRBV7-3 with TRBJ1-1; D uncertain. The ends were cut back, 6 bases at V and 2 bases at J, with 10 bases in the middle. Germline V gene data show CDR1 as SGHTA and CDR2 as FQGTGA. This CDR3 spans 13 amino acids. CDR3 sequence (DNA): TGTGCCAGCAGTCGGAGTTTAAACACTGAAGCTTTCTTT. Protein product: CASSRSLNTEAFF.

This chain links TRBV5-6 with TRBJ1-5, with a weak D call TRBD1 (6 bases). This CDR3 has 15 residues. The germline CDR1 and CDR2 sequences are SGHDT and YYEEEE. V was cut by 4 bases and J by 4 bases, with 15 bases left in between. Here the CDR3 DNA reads TGTGCCAGCAGCGCCTGGACAGCCGGAAATCAGCCCCAGCATTTT. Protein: CASSAWTAGNQPQHF.

The CDR3: CASSDPSGANYEQYF. For the CDR3, the DNA is TGTGCCAGCAGTGATCCTAGCGGAGCCAACTACGAGCAGTACTTC. The chain combines TRBV2 with TRBJ2-7; TRBD2 aligns across 7 bases. The CDR3 is 15 amino acids. The ends lost 3 bases at V and 3 bases at J; junction bases unmatched: 8. CDR1 SNHLY and CDR2 FYNNEI come from the germline V gene.

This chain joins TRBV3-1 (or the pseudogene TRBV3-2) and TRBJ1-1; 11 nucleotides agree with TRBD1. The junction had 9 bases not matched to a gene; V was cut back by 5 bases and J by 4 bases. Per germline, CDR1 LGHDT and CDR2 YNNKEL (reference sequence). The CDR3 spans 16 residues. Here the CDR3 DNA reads TGTGCCAGCAGCTCCCGGACAGGGGGCAGGGGCACTGAAGCTTTCTTT. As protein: CASSSRTGGRGTEAFF.

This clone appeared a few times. This CDR3 reads CASSGHVGNEQFF. CDR3 coding DNA: TGTGCCAGCAGCGGACATGTGGGCAATGAGCAGTTCTTC. The chain recombines TRBV9 with TRBJ2-1; D ambiguous. CDR3 length: 13 amino acids. The germline V gene encodes CDR1 SGDLS and CDR2 YYNGEE. Trimming stripped 3 bases from V and 6 bases from J, with 10 bases between.

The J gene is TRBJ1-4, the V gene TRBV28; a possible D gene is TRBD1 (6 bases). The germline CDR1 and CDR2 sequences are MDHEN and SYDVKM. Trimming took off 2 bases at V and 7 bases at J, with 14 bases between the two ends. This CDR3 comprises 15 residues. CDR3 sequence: CASSLGQLEGEKLFF. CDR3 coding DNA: TGTGCCAGCAGTTTAGGACAGCTTGAGGGTGAAAAACTGTTTTTT.

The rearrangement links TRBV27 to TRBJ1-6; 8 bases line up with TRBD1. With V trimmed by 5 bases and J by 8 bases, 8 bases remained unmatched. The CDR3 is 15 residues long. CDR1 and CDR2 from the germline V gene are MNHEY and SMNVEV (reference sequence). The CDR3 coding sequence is TGTGCCAGCAGTCCCCTCCGGACAGGGCATTCACCCCTCCACTTT. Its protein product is CASSPLRTGHSPLHF.

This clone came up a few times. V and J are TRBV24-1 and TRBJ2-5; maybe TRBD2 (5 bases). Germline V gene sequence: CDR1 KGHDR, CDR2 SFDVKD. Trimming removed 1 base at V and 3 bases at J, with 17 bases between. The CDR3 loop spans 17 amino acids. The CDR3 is CATSDFGPWERKETQYF. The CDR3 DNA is TGTGCCACCAGTGATTTCGGACCCTGGGAGCGGAAAGAGACCCAGTACTTC.

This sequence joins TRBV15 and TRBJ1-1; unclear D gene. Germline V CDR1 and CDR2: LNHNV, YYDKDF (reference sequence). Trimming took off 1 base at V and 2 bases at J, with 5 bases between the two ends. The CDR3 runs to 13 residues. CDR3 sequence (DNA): TGTGCCACCAGCAGAGTTTTAAACACTGAAGCTTTCTTT. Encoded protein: CATSRVLNTEAFF.

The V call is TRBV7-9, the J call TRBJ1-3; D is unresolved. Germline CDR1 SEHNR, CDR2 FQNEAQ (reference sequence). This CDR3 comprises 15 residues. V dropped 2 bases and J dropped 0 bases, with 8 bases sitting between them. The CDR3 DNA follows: TGTGCCAGCAGCTTAAATCAGTACTCTGGAAACACCATATATTTT. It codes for CASSLNQYSGNTIYF. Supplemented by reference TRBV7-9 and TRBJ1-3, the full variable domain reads DTGVSQNPRHKITKRGQNVTFRCDPISEHNRLYWYRQTLGQGPEFLTYFQNEAQLEKSRLLSDRFSAERPKGSFSTLEIQRTEQGDSAMYLCASSLNQYSGNTIYFGEGSWLTVV.

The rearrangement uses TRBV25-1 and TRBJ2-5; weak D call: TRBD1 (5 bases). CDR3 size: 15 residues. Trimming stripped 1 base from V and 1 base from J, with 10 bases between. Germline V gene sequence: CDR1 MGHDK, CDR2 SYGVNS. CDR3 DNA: TGTGCCAGCAGTGAATCAAGCAGGGCCCAAGAGACCCAGTACTTC. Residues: CASSESSRAQETQYF.

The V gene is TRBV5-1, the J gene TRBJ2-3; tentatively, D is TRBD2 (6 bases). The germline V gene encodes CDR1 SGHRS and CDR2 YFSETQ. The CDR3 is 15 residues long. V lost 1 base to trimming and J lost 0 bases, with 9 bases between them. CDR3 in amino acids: CASSLQGGSTDTQYF. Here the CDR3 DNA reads TGCGCCAGCAGCTTGCAGGGAGGTAGCACAGATACGCAGTATTTT.

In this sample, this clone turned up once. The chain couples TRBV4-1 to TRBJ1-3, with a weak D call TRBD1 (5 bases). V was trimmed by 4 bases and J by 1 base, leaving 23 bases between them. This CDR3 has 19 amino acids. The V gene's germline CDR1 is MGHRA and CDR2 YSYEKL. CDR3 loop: CASSPKGLAGSPSGNTIYF. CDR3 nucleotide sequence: TGCGCCAGCAGCCCCAAGGGGTTAGCAGGGTCCCCATCTGGAAACACCATATATTTT.

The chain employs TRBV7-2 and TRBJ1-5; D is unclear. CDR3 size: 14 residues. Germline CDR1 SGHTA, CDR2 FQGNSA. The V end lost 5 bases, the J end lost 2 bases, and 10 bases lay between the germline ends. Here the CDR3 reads CASSPAAGNQPQHF. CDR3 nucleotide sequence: TGTGCCAGCAGCCCAGCGGCGGGCAATCAGCCCCAGCATTTT.

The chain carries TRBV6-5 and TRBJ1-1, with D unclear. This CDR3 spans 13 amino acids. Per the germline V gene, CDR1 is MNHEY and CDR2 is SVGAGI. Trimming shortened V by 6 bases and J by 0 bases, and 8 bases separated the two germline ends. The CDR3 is CASRNSMNTEAFF. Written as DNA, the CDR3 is TGTGCCAGCAGGAACAGCATGAACACTGAAGCTTTCTTT.

CDR3 in amino acids: CASSLGWGGSTDTQYF. The DNA of the CDR3 is TGTGCCAGCAGCTTAGGATGGGGGGGTAGCACAGATACGCAGTATTTT. V is TRBV7-2 and J is TRBJ2-3; TRBD2 agrees at 7 bases. Germline V gene sequence: CDR1 SGHTA, CDR2 FQGNSA. Trimming took 1 base from V and 0 from J; bases not matched to a gene: 4. CDR3 length: 16 amino acids.

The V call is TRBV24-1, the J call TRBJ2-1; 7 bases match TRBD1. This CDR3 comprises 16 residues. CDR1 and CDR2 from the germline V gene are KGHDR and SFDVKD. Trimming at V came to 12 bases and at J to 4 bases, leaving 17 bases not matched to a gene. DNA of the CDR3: TGTGCCTCCGATCCCGTGACAGGGTGTATATACAATGAGCAGTTCTTC. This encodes CASDPVTGCIYNEQFF.

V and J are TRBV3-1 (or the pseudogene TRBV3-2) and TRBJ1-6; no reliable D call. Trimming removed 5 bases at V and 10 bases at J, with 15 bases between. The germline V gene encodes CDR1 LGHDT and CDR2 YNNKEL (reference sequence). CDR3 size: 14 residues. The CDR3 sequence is CASSNRQEGSPLHF. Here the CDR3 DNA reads TGTGCCAGCAGCAACCGGCAAGAGGGCTCACCCCTCCACTTT.